This section outlines one T cell receptor (beta chain) sequence together with its context. The data were obtained in a study of blood T cell repertoires in COVID-19. The junction had 8 bases not matched to a gene; V was cut back by 4 bases and J by 4 bases. This CDR3 is 15 amino acids long. The germline gives CDR1 SGHNT, CDR2 YYREEE (reference sequence). The method was immunoSEQ multiplex PCR; TCRdb's version includes in-frame clones alone and lacks a portion of them. The sample includes about 120,000 clones, roughly 85% of them seen just once. V and J are TRBV5-4 and TRBJ2-1; 7 positions match TRBD1. The sequence was obtained from a man aged 25-45 years with acute or convalescent COVID-19. Sequencing was carried out using peripheral blood. The CDR3 loop reads CASSPTRQGYNEQFF. DNA for the CDR3: TGTGCCAGCAGCCCCACCCGACAGGGATACAATGAGCAGTTCTTC.